One sample yielded the 27 T cell receptor beta chains listed below, sequenced in a study of CD8 T cells in ankylosing spondylitis. No antigen has been assigned to these receptors. Study conclusions and caveats: Within ankylosing spondylitis blood, a TCR beta motif made up of roughly eight highly homologous variants appeared to be characteristic.

TCRdb itself ran the 5' RACE reads through MiXCR, one entry per CDR3 protein. The table has under 850,000 distinct CDR3 sequences, around 20% seen once. The sequenced sample consisted of blood, either unsorted or a sorted T cell fraction (not recorded which). Receptors originate from a male donor with ankylosing spondylitis.

The V call is TRBV20-1, the J call TRBJ2-3; no definite D call. Germline CDR1 DFQATT, CDR2 SNEGSKA (reference sequence). CDR3 length equals 14 residues. Trimming shortened V by 0 bases and J by 4 bases, and 11 bases separated the two germline ends. CDR3: CSARDLSGADTQYF. The DNA for the CDR3 is TGCAGTGCTAGAGATCTTTCTGGGGCAGATACGCAGTATTTT.

V gene TRBV5-1 combines with J gene TRBJ1-1; D remains unclear. Between the trimmed V and J ends, which lost 4 bases and 8 bases, there was a span of 15 bases. Looked up from germline, CDR1 is SGHRS and CDR2 is YFSETQ. The CDR3 is 13 amino acids. The CDR3 protein is CASSPPDSVEAFF. CDR3 nucleotides: TGCGCCAGCAGCCCCCCGGATTCGGTCGAAGCTTTCTTT.

The chain is built from TRBV12-3 or TRBV12-4 and TRBJ2-6; 12 nucleotides agree with TRBD1. With 4 bases clipped from V and 3 bases from J, the junction kept 10 bases outside the gene matches. The CDR3 contains 19 residues. In DNA, the CDR3 is TGTGCCAGCAGTTACGGGACAGGGGGCGCCCGGTTTGGGGCCAACGTCCTGACTTTC. Residues: CASSYGTGGARFGANVLTF.

As regards this clonotype: One end of the junction is discordant with germline, which a read error may explain. V usage is TRBV7-7 and J usage is TRBJ2-7; unclear D gene. This CDR3 is built from 13 residues. Germline V gene sequence: CDR1 SSHAT, CDR2 FNYEAQ (reference sequence). CDR3 in DNA: TGTGCTAGCAGCAGGAGTTGGTCCTACGAGCAGTACTTC. Amino acid sequence: CASSRSWSYEQYF.

There are a few counts of this clonotype. The chain combines TRBV10-3 with TRBJ2-1; 8 positions match TRBD2. The CDR3 runs 17 residues. Per germline, CDR1 ENHRY and CDR2 SYGVKD. The junction had 10 bases not matched to a gene; V was cut back by 0 bases and J by 6 bases. The CDR3 sequence: CAISESSGGSGLNEQFF. The CDR3 bases are TGTGCCATCAGTGAGTCAAGCGGGGGAAGTGGTCTCAATGAGCAGTTCTTC.

The V and J genes are TRBV5-1 and TRBJ2-1; TRBD2 aligns across 12 bases. The CDR3 consists of 16 residues. Per germline, CDR1 SGHRS and CDR2 YFSETQ. J was trimmed by 7 bases and V by 0 bases; bases with no gene match: 5. The DNA for the CDR3 is TGCGCCAGCAGCTTGGAGCTAGCGGGGGGGCTGAATGAGCAGTTCTTC. It codes for CASSLELAGGLNEQFF. The full variable domain, in which reference TRBV5-1 and TRBJ2-1 provide the parts outside the CDR3, is KAGVTQTPRYLIKTRGQQVTLSCSPISGHRSVSWYQQTPGQGLQFLFEYFSETQRNKGNFPGRFSGRQFSNSRSEMNVSTLELGDSALYLCASSLELAGGLNEQFFGPGTRLTVL.

This clonotype was counted a few times. The V gene is TRBV20-1, the J gene TRBJ2-7, with a weak D call TRBD2 (6 bases). The germline CDR1 and CDR2 sequences are DFQATT and SNEGSKA (reference sequence). CDR3 length: 15 residues. Trimming shortened V by 0 bases and J by 3 bases, and 15 bases separated the two germline ends. CDR3: CSARDRRDVFYEQYF. DNA of the CDR3: TGCAGTGCTAGAGATAGGAGGGACGTATTCTACGAGCAGTACTTC.

This clonotype was seen only a few times. This sequence joins TRBV6-5 and TRBJ2-6; 9 bases align to TRBD1. Germline V gene data show CDR1 as MNHEY and CDR2 as SVGAGI. V shed 5 bases and J 4 bases; nucleotides not matched to a gene: 12. The CDR3 has 18 amino acids. The CDR3 DNA reads TGTGCCAGCAGTAACGACAGGGGGACAGTGTCGGGGGCCAACGTCCTGACTTTC. This gives the protein CASSNDRGTVSGANVLTF.

The rearrangement joins TRBV29-1 to TRBJ1-2, with a tentative D call TRBD1 (5 bases). In germline, CDR1 is SQVTM, CDR2 ANQGSEA. The CDR3 has 14 residues. The V gene lost 4 bases and the J gene lost 6 bases, with 18 bases spanning the gap. The DNA of the CDR3 is TGCAGCGTTGCCTGGGACGCGACCACGAATGGCTACACCTTC. Translation gives CSVAWDATTNGYTF. Variable domain in full (rest from reference TRBV29-1 and TRBJ1-2): SAVISQKPSRDICQRGTSLTIQCQVDSQVTMMFWYRQQPGQSLTLIATANQGSEATYESGFVIDKFPISRPNLTFSTLTVSNMSPEDSSIYLCSVAWDATTNGYTFGSGTRLTVV.

V and J are TRBV4-1 and TRBJ2-7; D gene unclear. V was clipped by 0 bases and J by 0 bases, with 12 bases between them. CDR1 MGHRA and CDR2 YSYEKL come from the germline V gene. The CDR3 runs to 16 residues. The CDR3 DNA reads TGCGCCAGCAGCCAAGATCAGAGGACCTTCTCCTACGAGCAGTACTTC. As protein: CASSQDQRTFSYEQYF.

The rearrangement links TRBV4-1 to TRBJ2-5, with TRBD1 as a possible D gene (5 bases). The CDR3 is made up of 15 amino acids. Between the trimmed V and J ends, which lost 1 base and 2 bases, there was a span of 11 bases. Per germline, CDR1 MGHRA and CDR2 YSYEKL. The CDR3 bases are TGCGCCAGCAGCCAAGGACAGATAGTACAAGAGACCCAGTACTTC. It codes for CASSQGQIVQETQYF.

The chain is built from TRBV11-2 and TRBJ1-4, with D possibly matching TRBD1 (5 bases). Germline loops: CDR1 SGHAT, CDR2 FQNNGV. V lost 8 bases, J lost 5 bases, and 15 bases lay in between. This CDR3 contains 14 residues. CDR3 coding DNA: TGTGCCAGCTCTATAGGGGCCAGAAATGAAAAACTGTTTTTT. Translating it yields CASSIGARNEKLFF.

This clonotype was observed a handful of times. The J gene is TRBJ1-5, the V gene TRBV5-1, with unresolved D. Trimming took 6 bases from V and 8 from J, leaving 21 bases between them. The V gene's germline CDR1 is SGHRS and CDR2 YFSETQ. This CDR3 is 15 amino acids long. The CDR3 region is CASTLPEGAVEPQHF. The CDR3, as DNA: TGCGCCAGCACCCTACCTGAGGGAGCTGTTGAGCCCCAGCATTTT.

The rearrangement uses TRBV20-1 and TRBJ2-1; D could derive from TRBD1 or TRBD2 (5 bases each). CDR1 is DFQATT, CDR2 SNEGSKA, per germline (reference sequence). Trimming pared 1 base from V and 6 bases from J, leaving 10 bases between. This CDR3 region has 13 residues. CDR3 residues: CSARGGWFNEQFF. The CDR3 DNA sequence: TGCAGTGCTAGAGGGGGGTGGTTCAATGAGCAGTTCTTC.

This chain joins TRBV7-8 and TRBJ2-3; 9 nucleotides line up with TRBD2. Losses at the gene ends were 0 bases for V and 2 bases for J; bases not matched to a gene: 3. CDR1 is SGHVS, CDR2 FQNEAQ, per germline. The CDR3 extends over 16 amino acids. The CDR3 DNA sequence: TGTGCCAGCAGCTTAGCGGGACTAGCTTTCACAGATACGCAGTATTTT. Translation: CASSLAGLAFTDTQYF. Variable domain in full (rest from reference TRBV7-8 and TRBJ2-3): GAGVSQSPRYKVAKRGQDVALRCDPISGHVSLFWYQQALGQGPEFLTYFQNEAQLDKSGLPSDRFFAERPEGSVSTLKIQRTQQEDSAVYLCASSLAGLAFTDTQYFGPGTRLTVL.

This clonotype showed up many times. This chain joins TRBV29-1 and TRBJ1-1; a weak D match, TRBD1 (5 bases). Germline assignment: CDR1 SQVTM and CDR2 ANQGSEA. V gave up 2 bases and J gave up 3 bases, with 13 bases separating them. The CDR3 consists of 14 residues. The CDR3 DNA sequence: TGCAGCGTTGAATTCCGGGACGATTACACTGAAGCTTTCTTT. Its translation is CSVEFRDDYTEAFF.

This chain connects TRBV6-1 to TRBJ1-4, with TRBD1 identical over 7 bases. Germline loops: CDR1 MNHNS, CDR2 SASEGT. J was trimmed by 8 bases and V by 4 bases; bases with no gene match: 13. The CDR3 has 16 amino acids. The CDR3 spells CASSAGTAVIPEKLFF. The CDR3 coding sequence is TGTGCCAGCAGTGCCGGGACAGCGGTTATCCCCGAAAAACTGTTTTTT.

In this sample, this clonotype turned up once. This chain joins TRBV7-9 and TRBJ2-7; D may match TRBD1 or TRBD2 (5 bases each). CDR3 length: 16 residues. The V end lost 5 bases, the J end lost 0 bases, and 17 bases lay between the germline ends. CDR1 is SEHNR and CDR2 is FQNEAQ in the germline V gene (reference sequence). The DNA for the CDR3 is TGTGCCAGCAGCCCCCGTACTGCAGGGAGCTCCTACGAGCAGTACTTC. Amino acids: CASSPRTAGSSYEQYF.

A few counts support this clonotype. The rearrangement links TRBV3-1 to TRBJ2-4, with 7 bases identical to TRBD2. Germline V gives CDR1 LGHDT, CDR2 YNNKEL (reference sequence). Trimming at V came to 4 bases and at J to 6 bases, leaving 9 bases not matched to a gene. The CDR3 spans 15 residues. The CDR3 protein is CASSPPAGAGNIQYF. As DNA, the CDR3 is TGTGCCAGCAGCCCCCCGGCGGGAGCAGGAAACATTCAGTACTTC.

The genes are TRBV27 and TRBJ2-6; D possibly corresponds to TRBD2 (5 bases). The CDR3 has 18 residues. Germline V gene data show CDR1 as MNHEY and CDR2 as SMNVEV (reference sequence). The V end lost 5 bases, the J end lost 11 bases, and 28 bases lay between the germline ends. CDR3 protein: CASSPRGRGGPPLDVLTF. In DNA form, the CDR3 reads TGTGCCAGCAGTCCCCGGGGTCGAGGAGGACCCCCTCTTGACGTCCTGACTTTC. Full variable domain (outside the CDR3, taken from reference TRBV27 and TRBJ2-6): EAQVTQNPRYLITVTGKKLTVTCSQNMNHEYMSWYRQDPGLGLRQIYYSMNVEVTDKGDVPEGYKVSRKEKRNFPLILESPSPNQTSLYFCASSPRGRGGPPLDVLTFGAGSRLTVL.

There are many counts of this clonotype. The chain is built from TRBV5-1 and TRBJ1-5; D not certain. Germline V gives CDR1 SGHRS, CDR2 YFSETQ. This CDR3 is 13 amino acids long. The germline V and J ends were trimmed by 4 bases and 4 bases, with 9 bases remaining between them. In DNA form, the CDR3 reads TGCGCCAGCAGCACGGGCCCTAATCAGCCCCAGCATTTT. This gives the protein CASSTGPNQPQHF.

This clonotype was recorded at least ten times. V is TRBV12-3 or TRBV12-4 and J is TRBJ2-5, with D maybe TRBD1 (6 bases). CDR3 length: 13 residues. The V end lost 5 bases, the J end lost 7 bases, and 14 bases lay between the germline ends. The CDR3 sequence: CASSRTAKGTQYF. DNA of the CDR3: TGTGCCAGCAGTCGGACAGCTAAGGGGACCCAGTACTTC.

Ten or more counts support this clonotype. The chain is built from TRBV6-4 and TRBJ2-7; 7 positions agree with TRBD1. Looked up from germline, CDR1 is MRHNA and CDR2 is SNTAGT. V was pared by 4 bases and J by 3 bases, with 9 bases of the junction left unmatched. The CDR3 loop spans 15 amino acids. The CDR3 sequence: CASSGLRGRVYEQYF. In DNA form, the CDR3 reads TGTGCCAGCAGTGGTCTTAGGGGGCGGGTCTACGAGCAGTACTTC.

This clonotype came up a few times. The V and J genes are TRBV29-1 and TRBJ2-2; D uncertain. The CDR3 loop spans 14 amino acids. The V end lost 5 bases, the J end lost 2 bases, and 12 bases lay between the germline ends. The germline V gene encodes CDR1 SQVTM and CDR2 ANQGSEA. CDR3 sequence reads: CSVKDPGNTGELFF. The CDR3 coding sequence is TGCAGCGTTAAGGACCCGGGTAACACCGGGGAGCTGTTTTTT.

A few counts support this clonotype. V and J are TRBV27 and TRBJ2-5, with D perhaps matching TRBD1 (6 bases). This CDR3 is built from 15 residues. The germline V and J ends were trimmed by 2 bases and 0 bases, with 10 bases remaining between them. Germline V gives CDR1 MNHEY, CDR2 SMNVEV (reference sequence). Here the CDR3 DNA reads TGTGCCAGCAGTTTAGTCGGGACATACCAAGAGACCCAGTACTTC. Translation gives CASSLVGTYQETQYF.

This sequence joins TRBV11-2 and TRBJ1-1, with a tentative D call TRBD1 (5 bases). The CDR3 length is 15 residues. Deletions cut 5 bases from V and 4 bases from J, with 17 bases between. Looked up from germline, CDR1 is SGHAT and CDR2 is FQNNGV. The DNA for the CDR3 is TGTGCCAGCAGCCCCCTCCCGAGCGGGGGCACTGAAGCTTTCTTT. Translation gives CASSPLPSGGTEAFF.

The genes are TRBV5-1 and TRBJ2-1; the D gene is possibly TRBD2 (5 bases). The J call may be wrong; the DNA end is better matched by TRBJ2-7. This CDR3 is 11 amino acids long. Germline values: CDR1 SGHRS, CDR2 YFSETQ. The CDR3, as DNA: TGCGCCAGCAAGGACGCGGGTTCGCAGTACTTC. Translation: CASKDAGSQYF.